Listed below are T cell receptor beta chains from one sample, sequenced in a study of prognosis after radiotherapy for stage I lung cancer. TCRdb re-derived calls from the multiplex PCR reads in MiXCR, one entry per CDR3 protein. The data show roughly 12,000 distinct CDR3 sequences, 30% to 40% seen once. The material sequenced was PBMCs, taken before or after stereotactic body radiation therapy (not recorded which). These receptors were taken from a donor aged 50 or older with non-small cell lung cancer. CDR3s include the opening cysteine and the closing phenylalanine or tryptophan. A D gene is named only where the DNA matches it firmly. The listing skips clone size in some rows; elsewhere it reads once, few, many or a size class.

d_gene: -; j_gene: TRBJ2-2; v_gene: TRBV19; abundance: many; CDR3nt: TGTGCCAGTAGTATCAATGGGGATCACACCGGGGAGCTGTTTTTT; CDR3aa: CASSINGDHTGELFF
d_gene: -; j_gene: TRBJ1-4; v_gene: TRBV19; abundance: many; CDR3nt: TGTGCCAGTAGTATAGGGTCGGGGCAGCTTAATGAAAAACTGTTTTTT; CDR3aa: CASSIGSGQLNEKLFF
d_gene: -; j_gene: TRBJ2-7; v_gene: TRBV24-1; abundance: medium-sized; CDR3nt: TGTGCCACTGCGGCCAGGGATTCCTACGAGCAGTACTTC; CDR3aa: CATAARDSYEQYF
d_gene: TRBD1; j_gene: TRBJ1-2; v_gene: TRBV12-5; abundance: many; CDR3nt: TGTGCTAGTGGTACCAATTACACAGGGGGTAGTCCTTCCTACACCTTC; CDR3aa: CASGTNYTGGSPSYTF
d_gene: TRBD2; j_gene: TRBJ2-2; v_gene: TRBV6-1; abundance: -; CDR3nt: TGTGCCAGCACCCAACTAGCGGGAGTCCCCGGGGAGCTGTTTTTT; CDR3aa: CASTQLAGVPGELFF
d_gene: -; j_gene: TRBJ2-3; v_gene: TRBV5-5; abundance: many; CDR3nt: TGTGCCAGCAACCACGGAGGCACAGATACGCAGTATTTT; CDR3aa: CASNHGGTDTQYF
d_gene: -; j_gene: TRBJ2-7; v_gene: TRBV19; abundance: many; CDR3nt: TGTGCCAGTAGTGAAAGCTTGGCCTACGAGCAGTACTTC; CDR3aa: CASSESLAYEQYF
d_gene: TRBD1; j_gene: TRBJ2-2; v_gene: TRBV12-3/TRBV12-4; abundance: many; CDR3nt: TGTGCCAGCAGGCCACAGGGGTACACCGGGGAGCTGTTTTTT; CDR3aa: CASRPQGYTGELFF
d_gene: -; j_gene: TRBJ2-1; v_gene: TRBV5-1; abundance: many; CDR3nt: TGCGCCAGCAGCTTGGATCTCCGGGACGGGCAGTTCTTC; CDR3aa: CASSLDLRDGQFF
d_gene: TRBD2; j_gene: TRBJ2-3; v_gene: TRBV2; abundance: medium-sized; CDR3nt: TGTGCCAGCACTCGAGCCGGGACTAGCGGACGACATACGCAGTATTTT; CDR3aa: CASTRAGTSGRHTQYF
d_gene: TRBD1; j_gene: TRBJ1-1; v_gene: TRBV18; abundance: few; CDR3nt: TGTGCCAGCTCTACCGGGACAGGGACATCTGAAGCTTTCTTT; CDR3aa: CASSTGTGTSEAFF
d_gene: -; j_gene: TRBJ2-1; v_gene: TRBV10-3; abundance: -; CDR3nt: TGTGCCACCCAGGGGCGGGATTATAACAATGAGCAGTTCTTC; CDR3aa: CATQGRDYNNEQFF
d_gene: TRBD2; j_gene: TRBJ2-3; v_gene: TRBV5-1; abundance: medium-sized; CDR3nt: TGCGCCAGCAGCTTGGGCTCGCGGGGGGCAGATACGCAGTATTTT; CDR3aa: CASSLGSRGADTQYF